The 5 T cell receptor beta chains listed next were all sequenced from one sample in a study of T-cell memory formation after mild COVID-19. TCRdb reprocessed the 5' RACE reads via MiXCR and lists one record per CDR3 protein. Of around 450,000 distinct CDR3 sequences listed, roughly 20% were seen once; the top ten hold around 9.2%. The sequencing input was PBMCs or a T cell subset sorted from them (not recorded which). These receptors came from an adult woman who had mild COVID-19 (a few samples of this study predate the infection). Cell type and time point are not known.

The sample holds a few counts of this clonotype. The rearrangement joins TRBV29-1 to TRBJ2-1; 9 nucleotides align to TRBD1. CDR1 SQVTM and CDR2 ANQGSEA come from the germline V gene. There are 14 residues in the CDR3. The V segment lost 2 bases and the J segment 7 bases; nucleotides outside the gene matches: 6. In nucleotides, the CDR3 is TGCAGCGTTGAACCGGGACAGGGATGGAATGAGCAGTTCTTC. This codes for CSVEPGQGWNEQFF.

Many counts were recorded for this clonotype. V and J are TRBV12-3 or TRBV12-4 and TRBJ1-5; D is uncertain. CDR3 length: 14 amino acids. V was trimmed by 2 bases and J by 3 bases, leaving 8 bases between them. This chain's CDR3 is CASSLRRTNQPQHF. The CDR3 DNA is TGTGCCAGCAGTTTAAGGCGGACCAATCAGCCCCAGCATTTT.

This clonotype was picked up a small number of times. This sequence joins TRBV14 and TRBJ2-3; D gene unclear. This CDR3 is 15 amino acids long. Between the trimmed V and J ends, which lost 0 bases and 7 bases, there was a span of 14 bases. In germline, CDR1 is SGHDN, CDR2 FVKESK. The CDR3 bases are TGTGCCAGCAGCCAAGATCTAGGAGTCTACAATACGCAGTATTTT. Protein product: CASSQDLGVYNTQYF.

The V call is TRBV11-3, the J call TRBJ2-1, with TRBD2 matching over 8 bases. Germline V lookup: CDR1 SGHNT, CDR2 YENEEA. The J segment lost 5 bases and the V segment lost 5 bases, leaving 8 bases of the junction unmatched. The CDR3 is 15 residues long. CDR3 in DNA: TGTGCCAGCAGCCCACGGGGGGGGAGAAACAATGAGCAGTTCTTC. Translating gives CASSPRGGRNNEQFF.

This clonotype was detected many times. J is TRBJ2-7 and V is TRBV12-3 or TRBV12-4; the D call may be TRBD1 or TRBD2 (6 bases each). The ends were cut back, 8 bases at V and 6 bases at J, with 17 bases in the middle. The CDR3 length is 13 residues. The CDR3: CASSLGGSGEQYF. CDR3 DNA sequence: TGTGCCAGCTCCTTAGGGGGGAGTGGCGAGCAGTACTTC.